This TCR beta chain was profiled in a study of blood T cell repertoires in COVID-19. The repertoire was sequenced with immunoSEQ multiplex PCR; TCRdb's copy has only in-frame clones and lacks some. The repertoire consists of 120,000 or so clones, with 70% to 85% occurring once and the leading ten covering around 15%. This CDR3 spans 13 amino acids. CDR1 is SNHLY, CDR2 FYNNEI, per germline. The ends lost 8 bases at V and 4 bases at J; junction bases unmatched: 4. The sequence came from a woman in her forties or fifties with acute or convalescent COVID-19. Specimen: peripheral blood. The chain employs TRBV2 and TRBJ1-2, with 10 bases identical to TRBD1. The CDR3 is CASGGQGLYGYTF. The CDR3 nucleotides read TGTGCCAGCGGGGGACAGGGGCTCTATGGCTACACCTTC.